The 9 T cell receptor beta chains below come from one sample, sequenced in a study of blood T cell repertoires in COVID-19. Sequencing used immunoSEQ multiplex PCR; TCRdb keeps in-frame clones, though not all of them. The sample contains about 95,000 clones, 89% of which appear only once. Sequencing used peripheral blood. Receptors were obtained from a man aged 60 to 75 with COVID-19, enrolled during active disease.

This rearrangement joins TRBV11-1 to TRBJ1-1, with TRBD1 as a possible D gene (5 bases). Trimming took off 5 bases at V and 5 bases at J, with 18 bases between the two ends. CDR1 SGHAT and CDR2 FQDESV come from the germline V gene (reference sequence). The CDR3 is 15 amino acids. Written as DNA, the CDR3 is TGTGCCAGCAGCCCCCTACGGGGGGGTGGAACTGAAGCTTTCTTT. Protein sequence: CASSPLRGGGTEAFF.

V is TRBV7-9 and J is TRBJ2-3, with 8 bases matching TRBD1. The CDR3 totals 16 residues. V gave up 5 bases and J gave up 1 base; unmatched junction bases: 8. Germline V gene sequence: CDR1 SEHNR, CDR2 FQNEAQ (reference sequence). The CDR3 region is CASSPQGAQGTDTQYF. Here the CDR3 DNA reads TGTGCCAGCAGCCCCCAGGGGGCACAGGGCACAGATACGCAGTATTTT.

This chain connects TRBV5-4 to TRBJ2-3, with D maybe TRBD2 (8 bases). The CDR3 totals 15 residues. The germline CDR1 and CDR2 sequences are SGHNT and YYREEE (reference sequence). The germline V and J ends were trimmed by 4 bases and 6 bases, with 18 bases remaining between them. The CDR3 coding sequence is TGTGCCAGCAGCGCCGGACTAGCAGGGGGGGATACGCAGTATTTT. Protein sequence: CASSAGLAGGDTQYF.

This rearrangement joins TRBV3-1 (or the pseudogene TRBV3-2) to TRBJ2-5, with 7 bases matching TRBD1. V was pared by 0 bases and J by 1 base, with 2 bases of the junction left unmatched. This CDR3 has 15 amino acids. Germline CDR1 and CDR2: LGHDT and YNNKEL (reference sequence). CDR3 nucleotide sequence: TGTGCCAGCAGCCAAGAGACAGGGCCCCAAGAGACCCAGTACTTC. Translation: CASSQETGPQETQYF.

This sequence joins TRBV30 and TRBJ2-1; maybe TRBD2 (6 bases). This CDR3 has 13 amino acids. Trimming stripped 5 bases from V and 4 bases from J, with 12 bases between. Germline CDR1 reads GTSNPN; CDR2 reads SVGIG (reference sequence). CDR3 region: CAWDSSGYNEQFF. In nucleotides, the CDR3 is TGTGCCTGGGATAGTAGCGGTTACAATGAGCAGTTCTTC.

V is TRBV10-3 and J is TRBJ2-7; 11 bases match TRBD2. The CDR3 is made up of 16 amino acids. CDR1 and CDR2 from the germline V gene are ENHRY and SYGVKD. V shed 0 bases and J 3 bases; nucleotides not matched to a gene: 4. The CDR3 DNA sequence: TGTGCCATCAGTGAGTCGTCGACTAGCGGGAACTACGAGCAGTACTTC. Translated, it gives CAISESSTSGNYEQYF.

The gene calls are TRBV7-3 and TRBJ2-1, with TRBD2 as a possible D gene (6 bases). CDR3 length equals 14 residues. Trimming removed 3 bases at V and 4 bases at J, with 10 bases between. Germline CDR1 is SGHTA and CDR2 is FQGTGA. CDR3 in amino acids: CASSLDSGYNEQFF. Written as DNA, the CDR3 is TGTGCCAGCAGCTTGGATAGCGGATACAATGAGCAGTTCTTC.

This sequence joins TRBV3-1 (or the pseudogene TRBV3-2) and TRBJ2-1; TRBD1 is a possible D gene (6 bases). This CDR3 region has 13 residues. Trimming shortened V by 2 bases and J by 7 bases, and 9 bases separated the two germline ends. Looked up from germline, CDR1 is LGHDT and CDR2 is YNNKEL (reference sequence). The CDR3 DNA is TGTGCCAGCAGCCAAAACAGGGCTAATGAGCAGTTCTTC. It yields the protein CASSQNRANEQFF.

The chain links TRBV5-1 to TRBJ2-3, with TRBD1 matching over 9 bases. Trimming took 4 bases from V and 2 from J; bases not matched to a gene: 5. Germline assignment: CDR1 SGHRS and CDR2 YFSETQ. CDR3 length: 15 amino acids. The CDR3 here is CASSGGTGITDTQYF. CDR3 nucleotide sequence: TGCGCCAGCAGCGGGGGGACAGGGATCACAGATACGCAGTATTTT.